Shown below are 5 T cell receptor beta chains from a single sample sequenced in a study of HIV-infected patients and healthy controls. Around 0.5 ug RNA was reverse transcribed with alpha and beta constant-region primers. Using multiplexing indices, alpha and beta chain libraries were generated apart by chain-specific third strand synthesis. Each CDR3 protein is one row after TCRdb ran MiXCR on the 5' RACE reads. The data contain about 13,000 distinct CDR3 sequences, roughly 9.6% of them seen just once; the ten biggest clones take up about 6.8%. Whole blood was used without fractionation, so all unsorted peripheral T cells were included. The sample was blood. These receptors all stem from an adult in good health.

This clonotype was found many times. This rearrangement joins TRBV28 to TRBJ2-4; no clear D gene. Trimming removed 4 bases from V and 0 bases from J, with 10 bases in between. CDR1 is MDHEN, CDR2 SYDVKM, per germline. The CDR3 has 15 residues. The CDR3 coding sequence is TGTGCCAGCAGTTCCCCTGAACTAGCCAAAAACATTCAGTACTTC. Protein product: CASSSPELAKNIQYF.

In its sample, this clonotype is medium-sized. The chain links TRBV19 to TRBJ1-5, with D possibly matching TRBD1 (5 bases). Germline CDR1 and CDR2: LNHDA and SQIVND (reference sequence). V lost 7 bases and J lost 0, with 19 bases in between. This CDR3 comprises 17 residues. The CDR3 reads CASMRRQTPYSNQPQHF. CDR3 sequence (DNA): TGTGCCAGTATGAGGCGACAGACACCCTATAGCAATCAGCCCCAGCATTTT.

This clonotype came up many times. V usage is TRBV12-3 or TRBV12-4 and J usage is TRBJ1-1; tentatively, D is TRBD1 (5 bases). Trimming left V 3 bases short and J 0 bases short, with 8 bases between. This CDR3 comprises 14 residues. CDR3 in DNA: TGTGCCAGCAGTTTTGGGGGTCTGAACACTGAAGCTTTCTTT. Translation: CASSFGGLNTEAFF.

This clonotype was seen more than once but under ten times. V is TRBV7-2 and J is TRBJ2-7; D may match TRBD1 or TRBD2 (5 bases each). V was pared by 0 bases and J by 6 bases, with 15 bases between. The CDR3 totals 15 residues. Germline V CDR1 and CDR2: SGHTA, FQGNSA. This CDR3 reads CASSLAGPGRLEQYF. The CDR3 nucleotides are TGTGCCAGCAGCTTAGCGGGGCCGGGGCGACTCGAGCAGTACTTC.

This clonotype was seen repeatedly, ten times or more. The chain employs TRBV11-2 and TRBJ1-1, with D perhaps TRBD1 (6 bases). This CDR3 has 15 residues. Germline lookup yields CDR1 SGHAT and CDR2 FQNNGV. Trimming stripped 3 bases from V and 6 bases from J, with 17 bases between. This CDR3 is CASSFTIQGRAEAFF. In DNA, the CDR3 is TGTGCCAGCAGCTTTACTATACAGGGTCGGGCTGAAGCTTTCTTT.